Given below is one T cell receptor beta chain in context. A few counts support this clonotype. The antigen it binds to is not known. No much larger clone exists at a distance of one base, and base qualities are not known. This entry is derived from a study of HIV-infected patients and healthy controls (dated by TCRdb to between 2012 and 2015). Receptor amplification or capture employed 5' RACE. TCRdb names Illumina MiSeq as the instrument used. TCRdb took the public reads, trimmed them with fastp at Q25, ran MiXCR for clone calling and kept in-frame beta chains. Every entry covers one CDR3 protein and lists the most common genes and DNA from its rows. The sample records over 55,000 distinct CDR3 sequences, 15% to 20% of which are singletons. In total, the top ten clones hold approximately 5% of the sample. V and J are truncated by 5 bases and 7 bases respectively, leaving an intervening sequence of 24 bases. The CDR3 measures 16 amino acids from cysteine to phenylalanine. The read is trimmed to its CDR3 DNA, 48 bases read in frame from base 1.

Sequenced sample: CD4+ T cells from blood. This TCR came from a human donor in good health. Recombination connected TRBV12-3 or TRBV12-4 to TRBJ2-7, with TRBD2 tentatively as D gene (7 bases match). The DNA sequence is TGTGCCAGCAGTCCTAACCTCGGAGGGGGGGCCAAGGAGCAGTACTTC. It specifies CASSPNLGGGAKEQYF.